The source of this TCR beta chain is a study of T cell changes during pregnancy in multiple sclerosis. Generated by immunoSEQ multiplex PCR, the TCRdb table keeps only in-frame clones and is missing some. The sample has 40,000 to 45,000 clones, approximately 90% seen once. CDR1 and CDR2 (germline): SGHTA, FQGTGA. J was trimmed by 4 bases and V by 0 bases; bases with no gene match: 0. CDR3 length equals 14 residues. Material: CD4+ T cells from peripheral blood mononuclear cells, obtained before pregnancy. The chain employs TRBV7-3 and TRBJ2-1, with 7 bases lining up with TRBD2. The sequence came from a female donor with multiple sclerosis, enrolled in a pregnancy study. CDR3 bases: TGTGCCAGCAGCTTAACGGGGGGGTACAATGAGCAGTTCTTC. This gives the protein CASSLTGGYNEQFF.